This T cell receptor beta chain was observed in a study of T cell responses to AZD1222 COVID-19 vaccine. The assay was immunoSEQ multiplex PCR, and TCRdb's table has in-frame clones only and misses some. The sample has 95,000 to 150,000 clones; 80% to 90% are singletons. CDR1 is PRHDT, CDR2 FYEKMQ, per germline (reference sequence). With 5 bases clipped from V and 0 bases from J, the junction kept 23 bases outside the gene matches. The CDR3 loop spans 22 amino acids. Study-level findings and limits: Repertoires were obtained only post-peak T cell response. Spike-specific TCR depth and breadth grew after two AZD1222 doses.

Points on this clone: The antigen remains undetermined.

The TCR comes from an adult in good health. The source material was peripheral blood, sampled on day 0 of AZD1222 vaccination. The rearrangement joins TRBV13 to TRBJ1-3; 9 positions agree with TRBD1. CDR3 loop: CASSQGVIIRDRALLSGNTIYF. In nucleotides, the CDR3 is TGTGCCAGCAGCCAGGGGGTTATTATCCGGGACAGGGCCCTACTCTCTGGAAACACCATATATTTT.